Below, 21 T cell receptor beta chains from the same sample are listed, as sequenced in a study of Graves' ophthalmopathy and Graves' hyperthyroidism. RNA transcripts were the source from which TCR beta CDR3 regions were amplified. HTBI primers were used in a first-round RT-PCR, which preceded a second-round multiplex PCR. MiXCR, applied by TCRdb to the multiplex PCR reads, yields one record per CDR3 protein. The sample carries 40,000 to 50,000 distinct CDR3 sequences, around 52% recorded once. Sequencing was done on a sample of peripheral blood. Receptors originate from an adult man with Graves' ophthalmopathy.

This clonotype has a count of ten or more. The chain couples TRBV6-2 or TRBV6-3 to TRBJ1-1; TRBD1 matches at 7 bases. The CDR3 is made up of 16 amino acids. V was clipped by 5 bases and J by 5 bases; unmatched bases: 14. CDR1 is MNHEY and CDR2 is SVGEGT in the germline V gene. CDR3 nucleotide sequence: TGTGCCAGCAGTCCCCAGGGGTACAGGGGTCATACTGAAGCTTTCTTT. Translating gives CASSPQGYRGHTEAFF.

Details on this clonotype: The junction departs from the called germline gene at one end, perhaps through a read error. The chain is built from TRBV20-1 and TRBJ2-3; D remains ambiguous. The CDR3 is 15 residues long. The germline V gene has CDR1 DFQATT and CDR2 SNEGSKA (reference sequence). CDR3 DNA: TGCAGTGCTAGAGGCCCACGTGCGGTCACAGATACGCGGTATTTT. This sequence encodes CSARGPRAVTDTRYF.

This clonotype was counted only a few times. The chain has TRBV7-9 and TRBJ1-6; TRBD1 is a possible D gene (6 bases). The CDR3 is made up of 12 amino acids. Trimming shortened V by 7 bases and J by 14 bases, and 15 bases separated the two germline ends. Germline lookup yields CDR1 SEHNR and CDR2 FQNEAQ (reference sequence). CDR3 sequence: CASITGGRALHF. CDR3 DNA: TGTGCCAGCATCACCGGGGGCAGGGCCCTCCACTTT.

V usage is TRBV20-1 and J usage is TRBJ1-5, with D perhaps TRBD1 (5 bases). The V gene's germline CDR1 is DFQATT and CDR2 SNEGSKA (reference sequence). The CDR3 has 15 residues. Trimming took 4 bases from V and 0 from J, leaving 13 bases between them. The CDR3 sequence: CSAIGGGFSNQPQHF. The CDR3 region has the DNA TGCAGTGCTATAGGTGGGGGTTTTAGCAATCAGCCCCAGCATTTT.

The chain carries TRBV24-1 and TRBJ2-1, with 14 bases lining up with TRBD2. The junction had 8 bases not matched to a gene; V was cut back by 2 bases and J by 12 bases. Germline V lookup: CDR1 KGHDR, CDR2 SFDVKD. The CDR3 has 16 amino acids. The CDR3 DNA reads as TGTGCCACCAGTGATTCCGGGACTAGCGGGAGAGATACGCAGTTCTTC. It translates to CATSDSGTSGRDTQFF.

This clonotype has ten or more counts. The chain couples TRBV12-3 or TRBV12-4 to TRBJ1-4, with D tentatively TRBD1 (6 bases). V lost 2 bases to trimming and J lost 4 bases, with 11 bases between them. The CDR3 totals 15 residues. The CDR3 coding sequence is TGTGCCAGCAGTTTACTACAGGGCCATAATGAAAAACTGTTTTTT. Protein product: CASSLLQGHNEKLFF.

The table lists this clonotype with many counts. V gene TRBV11-2 combines with J gene TRBJ2-3, with 15 bases matching TRBD2. The CDR3 sequence is 17 residues long. V gave up 5 bases and J gave up 2 bases; unmatched junction bases: 5. Per germline, CDR1 SGHAT and CDR2 FQNNGV. The CDR3 DNA follows: TGTGCCAGCAGCCGGGGACTAGCGGGGGGACACACAGATACGCAGTATTTT. Its translation is CASSRGLAGGHTDTQYF.

The V and J genes are TRBV7-9 and TRBJ2-6, with 8 bases that match TRBD1. The CDR3 spans 17 residues. Per the germline V gene, CDR1 is SEHNR and CDR2 is FQNEAQ (reference sequence). V lost 7 bases to trimming and J lost 0 bases; unmatched junction nucleotides: 8. The CDR3 sequence: CASIRTGISSGANVLTF. The CDR3 DNA sequence: TGTGCCAGCATCAGGACAGGGATCTCCTCTGGGGCCAACGTCCTGACTTTC.

Turning to this clonotype: The conserved phenylalanine or tryptophan normally closing the CDR3 is absent here, so this likely arose from a read error. The chain has TRBV7-9 and TRBJ1-6; D is possibly TRBD1 (6 bases). Between the trimmed V and J ends, which lost 1 base and 13 bases, there was a span of 26 bases. The CDR3 is made up of 18 amino acids. The germline V gene encodes CDR1 SEHNR and CDR2 FQNEAQ (reference sequence). DNA for the CDR3: TGTGCCAGCAGCTTAGAGTCGTTCGGGGGGGCATCTGCTTCGCCCCTCCACCCT. This gives the protein CASSLESFGGASASPLHP.

This chain connects TRBV7-2 to TRBJ2-2, with D possibly matching TRBD1 (5 bases). Trimming took off 2 bases at V and 1 base at J, with 20 bases between the two ends. From germline, CDR1 is SGHTA and CDR2 FQGNSA. The CDR3 length is 19 residues. CDR3 sequence: CASSLSVPRGRLNTGELFF. CDR3 DNA sequence: TGTGCCAGCAGCTTATCAGTTCCTAGGGGCAGACTGAACACCGGGGAGCTGTTTTTT.

This clonotype showed up just a few times. This chain uses TRBV18 with TRBJ1-4, with D tentatively TRBD1 (5 bases). The CDR3 extends over 14 amino acids. Germline values: CDR1 KGHSH, CDR2 LQKENI. Between the trimmed V and J ends, which lost 2 bases and 7 bases, there was a span of 11 bases. The CDR3 loop reads CASSPTAGSEKLFF. CDR3 coding DNA: TGTGCCAGCTCACCAACGGCAGGGAGTGAAAAACTGTTTTTT.

The V gene is TRBV30, the J gene TRBJ1-1; D is perhaps TRBD1 (5 bases). Germline CDR1 reads GTSNPN; CDR2 reads SVGIG (reference sequence). The CDR3 extends over 16 amino acids. Trimming removed 3 bases at V and 3 bases at J, with 20 bases between. The CDR3 protein is CAWSQPIRQGDTEAFF. Here the CDR3 DNA reads TGTGCCTGGAGCCAACCTATCAGGCAGGGCGACACTGAAGCTTTCTTT. The full variable domain, rest sourced from reference TRBV30 and TRBJ1-1, is SQTIHQWPATLVQPVGSPLSLECTVEGTSNPNLYWYRQAAGRGLQLLFYSVGIGQISSEVPQNLSASRPQDRQFILSSKKLLLSDSGFYLCAWSQPIRQGDTEAFFGQGTRLTVV.

The rearrangement uses TRBV2 and TRBJ2-5, with D perhaps TRBD1 (6 bases). Trimming cost V 6 bases and J 9 bases, with 23 bases left between them. Germline CDR1 is SNHLY and CDR2 is FYNNEI. The CDR3 runs 15 residues. CDR3 bases: TGTGCCAGCAGGGGTATACAGGGAAAAGATCAGCCCCAGTACTTC. Protein product: CASRGIQGKDQPQYF.

The genes are TRBV28 and TRBJ2-3, with 10 nucleotides matching TRBD2. The germline gives CDR1 MDHEN, CDR2 SYDVKM. V shed 3 bases and J 0 bases; nucleotides not matched to a gene: 15. The CDR3 covers 20 residues. The CDR3 protein is CASSFLAGEVTVGSTDTQYF. CDR3 DNA: TGTGCCAGCAGTTTTCTAGCGGGAGAAGTTACAGTGGGTAGCACAGATACGCAGTATTTT.

In its sample, this clonotype was seen many times. The chain recombines TRBV6-4 with TRBJ2-2, with 8 bases that match TRBD2. The CDR3 has 15 residues. CDR1 MRHNA and CDR2 SNTAGT come from the germline V gene. V trimming: 0 bases; J trimming: 4 bases; junction bases outside the gene matches: 1. The CDR3 spells CASSDSSGSTGELFF. The CDR3 DNA follows: TGTGCCAGCAGTGACTCGAGCGGGAGCACCGGGGAGCTGTTTTTT.

This clonotype is a singleton in its sample. In this CDR3 the conserved last residue, phenylalanine or tryptophan, is missing, so a read error is likely. It is unclear where the CDR3 begins or ends on the DNA, so no DNA is shown, and the CDR3 is as TCRdb lists it. The chain couples TRBV2 to TRBJ2-2; TRBD1 is the table's D call, not checked against the DNA. CDR1 SNHLY and CDR2 FYNNEI come from the germline V gene. The CDR3 has 17 residues if both end residues are counted. The CDR3 reads CASSGASGQGYTGELSL.

This chain links TRBV3-1 with TRBJ2-3, with TRBD2 matching 10 bases. In germline, CDR1 is LGHDT, CDR2 YNNKEL (reference sequence). Unmatched junction bases numbered 8, after V lost 1 base and J lost 4 bases. The CDR3 is made up of 17 amino acids. The CDR3 reads CASSQVEAGGGADTQYF. The CDR3 bases are TGTGCCAGCAGCCAAGTAGAAGCGGGGGGGGGAGCAGATACGCAGTATTTT.

This clonotype was seen ten or more times. The chain joins TRBV20-1 to TRBJ1-2, with TRBD1 matching over 9 bases. V lost 0 bases and J lost 2; bases outside the gene matches: 4. Germline CDR1 DFQATT, CDR2 SNEGSKA (reference sequence). The CDR3 has 15 residues. In DNA form, the CDR3 reads TGCAGTGCTAGAGAAAGACAGGGGGGCAACTATGGCTACACCTTC. Encoded protein: CSARERQGGNYGYTF.

In its sample, this clonotype was seen many times. This could be a read error, since a much larger clone is one nucleotide away. The V and J genes are TRBV5-4 and TRBJ1-4; D is ambiguous. Germline-derived CDR1 and CDR2 are SGHNT and YYREEE (reference sequence). The CDR3 is 15 amino acids. V gave up 4 bases and J gave up 0 bases, with 10 bases separating them. The CDR3 spells CASSSGAATNEKLFF. CDR3 nucleotide sequence: TGTGCCAGCAGCAGTGGCGCAGCAACTAATGAAAAACTGTTTTTT.

This chain links TRBV20-1 with TRBJ2-1, with TRBD1 matching 9 bases. The CDR3 spans 14 residues. Germline V gene lookup returns CDR1 DFQATT and CDR2 SNEGSKA (reference sequence). J gave up 5 bases and V 5 bases, and 7 bases lay outside the gene matches. In nucleotides, the CDR3 is TGCAGTGCTTCCGGGACAGGGTACCACAATGAGCAGTTCTTC. It is translated as CSASGTGYHNEQFF.

This clonotype was counted ten times or more. V is TRBV19 and J is TRBJ1-5; perhaps TRBD1 as D (5 bases). The CDR3 runs to 15 residues. Trimming shortened V by 3 bases and J by 1 base, and 10 bases separated the two germline ends. Germline V gene data show CDR1 as LNHDA and CDR2 as SQIVND (reference sequence). CDR3 protein: CASSMRGPSNQPQHF. CDR3 nucleotide sequence: TGTGCCAGTAGTATGCGGGGACCCAGCAATCAGCCCCAGCATTTT.